The 27 T cell receptor beta chains given below trace back to one sample, sequenced in a study of T cell responses to AZD1222 COVID-19 vaccine. The table came from immunoSEQ multiplex PCR; TCRdb's copy has only in-frame clones and leaves some out. The sample has more than 140,000 clones, about 91% seen once; the top ten hold about 3.4%. The material was peripheral blood, obtained on day 0 of MenACWY control vaccination. These receptors were taken from an adult in good health.

The chain carries TRBV5-1 and TRBJ2-1; 11 nucleotides match TRBD2. This CDR3 spans 14 amino acids. J gave up 10 bases and V 3 bases, and 6 bases lay outside the gene matches. Per germline, CDR1 SGHRS and CDR2 YFSETQ. Here the CDR3 DNA reads TGCGCCAGCAGCTGGGGACTAGCGGCCGACGAGCAGTTCTTC. It codes for CASSWGLAADEQFF.

The V call is TRBV27, the J call TRBJ2-1, with TRBD2 identical over 9 bases. This CDR3 is built from 13 residues. Germline V gene lookup returns CDR1 MNHEY and CDR2 SMNVEV (reference sequence). CDR3 in amino acids: CVAGEGPYNEQFF. The CDR3 DNA follows: TGTGTAGCGGGAGAGGGCCCCTACAATGAGCAGTTCTTC.

The chain joins TRBV4-3 to TRBJ2-2, with 9 bases identical to TRBD1. CDR1 LGHNA and CDR2 YSLEER come from the germline V gene. V shed 0 bases, J shed 4 bases, and the junction held 9 bases outside the gene matches. The CDR3 loop spans 18 amino acids. The CDR3 protein is CASSQETAGQGPTGELFF. CDR3 in DNA: TGCGCCAGCAGCCAAGAAACGGCGGGACAGGGTCCCACCGGGGAGCTGTTTTTT.

The chain uses TRBV12-5 and TRBJ2-5; no definite D call. The CDR3 is 14 amino acids. The ends were cut back, 0 bases at V and 4 bases at J, with 9 bases in the middle. Looked up from germline, CDR1 is LGHNT and CDR2 is FRNRAP. As DNA, the CDR3 is TGTGCTAGTGGTTTGGTACGGACCGGAGAGACCCAGTACTTC. This encodes CASGLVRTGETQYF.

This clone was observed a handful of times. This chain joins TRBV4-3 and TRBJ1-2; 9 positions agree with TRBD1. Germline CDR1 is LGHNA and CDR2 is YSLEER. There are 15 residues in the CDR3. V shed 4 bases and J 2 bases; nucleotides not matched to a gene: 5. CDR3 bases: TGCGCCAGCAGCCGGTCCGGGACAGGGAACTATGGCTACACCTTC. Amino acids: CASSRSGTGNYGYTF.

The table lists this clone with a count of one. The rearrangement uses TRBV14 and TRBJ1-2; no definite D call. V lost 1 base and J 13 bases, leaving 13 bases between the germline ends. This CDR3 contains 12 residues. Germline V gene data show CDR1 as SGHDN and CDR2 as FVKESK. The CDR3 DNA reads as TGTGCCAGCAGCCAAGGATCTCGCGCGGGCACCTTC. Translated, it gives CASSQGSRAGTF.

The sample holds one count of this clone. The genes are TRBV3-1 (or the pseudogene TRBV3-2) and TRBJ2-2, with TRBD2 as a possible D gene (5 bases). This CDR3 is 13 amino acids long. Trimming removed 4 bases from V and 4 bases from J, with 7 bases in between. Germline-derived CDR1 and CDR2 are LGHDT and YNNKEL (reference sequence). The CDR3 DNA follows: TGTGCCAGCAGCCCGGGGTTCACCGGGGAGCTGTTTTTT. It is translated as CASSPGFTGELFF.

V is TRBV6-6 and J is TRBJ2-7; 9 positions agree with TRBD2. The junction had 3 bases not matched to a gene; V was cut back by 5 bases and J by 1 base. CDR3 size: 14 residues. In germline, CDR1 is MNHNY, CDR2 SVGAGI (reference sequence). The CDR3 here is CASSPTSGSYEQYF. CDR3 sequence (DNA): TGTGCCAGCAGTCCGACTAGCGGATCCTACGAGCAGTACTTC.

The CDR3 protein is CASSVESGFSYEQYF. In DNA form, the CDR3 reads TGTGCCAGCAGCGTAGAGAGCGGGTTCTCCTACGAGCAGTACTTC. The chain joins TRBV9 to TRBJ2-7; perhaps TRBD2 as D (6 bases). Trimming removed 0 bases at V and 0 bases at J, with 10 bases between. The CDR3 has 15 amino acids. CDR1 and CDR2 from the germline V gene are SGDLS and YYNGEE.

This sequence joins TRBV5-6 and TRBJ2-2, with D perhaps matching TRBD1 (5 bases). CDR1 is SGHDT, CDR2 YYEEEE, per germline. This CDR3 comprises 15 residues. The V and J ends lost 0 bases and 3 bases respectively, with 9 bases between them. The CDR3 loop is CASSLDRRYTGELFF. CDR3 DNA: TGTGCCAGCAGCTTGGACAGGCGATACACCGGGGAGCTGTTTTTT.

The rearrangement uses TRBV7-9 and TRBJ2-7, with D possibly TRBD1 on 6 matching bases. The CDR3 runs 14 residues. Germline CDR1 reads SEHNR; CDR2 reads FQNEAQ (reference sequence). Trimming removed 8 bases from V and 0 bases from J, with 14 bases in between. CDR3 loop: CASQQGQSSYEQYF. The DNA for the CDR3 is TGTGCCAGCCAACAGGGACAAAGCTCCTACGAGCAGTACTTC.

The chain recombines TRBV5-1 with TRBJ2-3; weak D call: TRBD1 (6 bases). The CDR3 has 15 amino acids. Trimming shortened V by 2 bases and J by 3 bases, and 13 bases separated the two germline ends. The germline V gene encodes CDR1 SGHRS and CDR2 YFSETQ. The CDR3 sequence is CASSLPRGGTDTQYF. The DNA of the CDR3 is TGCGCCAGCAGCTTACCCAGGGGCGGAACAGATACGCAGTATTTT.

This sequence joins TRBV18 and TRBJ2-7; possible D gene TRBD1, 5 bases. Trimming removed 0 bases from V and 3 bases from J, with 9 bases in between. The CDR3 sequence is 14 residues long. Germline V gene data show CDR1 as KGHSH and CDR2 as LQKENI. The CDR3 nucleotides are TGTGCCAGCTCACCACCGGGCAGGGACTACGAGCAGTACTTC. Protein product: CASSPPGRDYEQYF.

The chain recombines TRBV5-1 with TRBJ1-5, with a weak D call TRBD1 (5 bases). The CDR3 covers 15 residues. CDR1 and CDR2 (germline): SGHRS, YFSETQ. V was cut by 0 bases and J by 3 bases, with 10 bases left in between. CDR3: CASSLEGVDNQPQHF. As DNA, the CDR3 is TGCGCCAGCAGCTTGGAAGGGGTGGACAATCAGCCCCAGCATTTT.

V and J are TRBV19 and TRBJ1-5, with 11 bases fitting TRBD1. Per germline, CDR1 LNHDA and CDR2 SQIVND (reference sequence). With 8 bases clipped from V and 8 bases from J, the junction kept 17 bases outside the gene matches. This CDR3 is built from 17 residues. CDR3 amino acids: CASAPGTGGVYLKPQHF. The CDR3 DNA reads TGTGCCAGTGCCCCCGGGACAGGGGGTGTCTATTTGAAGCCCCAGCATTTT.

The CDR3 sequence is CASSQDGGFANTGELFF. CDR3 sequence (DNA): TGCGCCAGCAGCCAAGATGGAGGGTTCGCGAACACCGGGGAGCTGTTTTTT. The chain carries TRBV4-3 and TRBJ2-2, with a possible D match to TRBD2 (6 bases). CDR3 length: 17 amino acids. Germline V gives CDR1 LGHNA, CDR2 YSLEER. V dropped 0 bases and J dropped 0 bases, with 11 bases sitting between them.

There are many counts of this clone. The J gene is TRBJ2-1, the V gene TRBV11-3, with 7 bases identical to TRBD1. The CDR3 sequence is 14 residues long. V was clipped by 0 bases and J by 9 bases; unmatched bases: 5. The V gene's germline CDR1 is SGHNT and CDR2 YENEEA. CDR3 protein: CASSLETGYAEQFF. CDR3 coding DNA: TGTGCCAGCAGCTTAGAGACAGGGTATGCTGAGCAGTTCTTC.

J is TRBJ2-7 and V is TRBV2, with 7 bases aligning to TRBD2. V shed 8 bases and J 3 bases; nucleotides not matched to a gene: 4. The germline V gene has CDR1 SNHLY and CDR2 FYNNEI. CDR3 size: 12 residues. DNA of the CDR3: TGTGCCAGCTCGACTAGCCACTACGAGCAGTACTTC. This gives the protein CASSTSHYEQYF.

The chain combines TRBV20-1 with TRBJ1-1, with TRBD1 as a possible D gene (5 bases). Trimming took off 6 bases at V and 11 bases at J, with 13 bases between the two ends. The CDR3 is 10 amino acids. Germline-derived CDR1 and CDR2 are DFQATT and SNEGSKA (reference sequence). The CDR3 region is CSALSGEAFF. The DNA of the CDR3 is TGCAGTGCGCTATCGGGGGAGGCTTTCTTT.

This rearrangement joins TRBV7-2 to TRBJ1-1; a weak D match, TRBD1 (6 bases). The length of the CDR3 is 13 residues. Per the germline V gene, CDR1 is SGHTA and CDR2 is FQGNSA. Trimming cost V 0 bases and J 11 bases, with 13 bases left between them. CDR3 amino acids: CASSLAPGRGAFF. As DNA, the CDR3 is TGTGCCAGCAGCTTAGCTCCCGGGAGGGGGGCTTTCTTT.

This chain uses TRBV7-2 with TRBJ2-3, with a tentative D call TRBD1 (6 bases). The ends were cut back, 5 bases at V and 2 bases at J, with 8 bases in the middle. CDR1 is SGHTA, CDR2 FQGNSA, per germline. This CDR3 region has 13 residues. The CDR3 DNA is TGTGCCAGCAGCCAGGGGCTCACAGATACGCAGTATTTT. Amino acids: CASSQGLTDTQYF.

The chain recombines TRBV7-2 with TRBJ2-2, with D tentatively TRBD2 (5 bases). Per germline, CDR1 SGHTA and CDR2 FQGNSA. CDR3 length equals 14 residues. V was trimmed by 7 bases and J by 4 bases, leaving 13 bases between them. The CDR3 reads CASNPGKPTGELFF. In DNA, the CDR3 is TGTGCCAGCAACCCCGGGAAACCCACCGGGGAGCTGTTTTTT. The full variable domain, rest sourced from reference TRBV7-2 and TRBJ2-2, is GAGVSQSPSNKVTEKGKDVELRCDPISGHTALYWYRQSLGQGLEFLIYFQGNSAPDKSGLPSDRFSAERTGGSVSTLTIQRTQQEDSAVYLCASNPGKPTGELFFGEGSRLTVL.

V and J are TRBV7-9 and TRBJ2-6; TRBD2 is a possible D gene (6 bases). V was clipped by 3 bases and J by 4 bases, with 10 bases between them. The CDR3 consists of 15 residues. Germline-derived CDR1 and CDR2 are SEHNR and FQNEAQ (reference sequence). The CDR3 sequence is CASSFSGVGANVLTF. In DNA, the CDR3 is TGTGCCAGCAGCTTTTCGGGGGTCGGGGCCAACGTCCTGACTTTC. Drawing the rest from reference TRBV7-9 and TRBJ2-6, the complete variable domain is DTGVSQNPRHKITKRGQNVTFRCDPISEHNRLYWYRQTLGQGPEFLTYFQNEAQLEKSRLLSDRFSAERPKGSFSTLEIQRTEQGDSAMYLCASSFSGVGANVLTFGAGSRLTVL.

J is TRBJ1-5 and V is TRBV5-8; D is perhaps TRBD1 (6 bases). Trimming pared 4 bases from V and 1 base from J, leaving 12 bases between. Germline V gene sequence: CDR1 SGHTS, CDR2 YDEGEE. The CDR3 is 15 amino acids. CDR3 region: CASSLGQQSNQPQHF. The CDR3 DNA sequence: TGTGCCAGCAGCCTAGGACAGCAAAGCAATCAGCCCCAGCATTTT.

The chain combines TRBV7-2 with TRBJ2-7; TRBD2 matches at 11 bases. V was clipped by 3 bases and J by 0 bases; unmatched bases: 1. CDR1 is SGHTA, CDR2 FQGNSA, per germline. This CDR3 has 15 residues. Here the CDR3 reads CASSLGLADSYEQYF. The CDR3 bases are TGTGCCAGCAGCTTGGGACTAGCGGACTCCTACGAGCAGTACTTC.

This clone is medium-sized in the sample. Other DNA sequences in this sample translate to the same CDR3. CDR3 loop: CAWGTTGTEAFF. CDR3 sequence (DNA): TGTGCCTGGGGAACTACGGGCACTGAAGCTTTCTTT. The chain combines TRBV30 with TRBJ1-1, with D hard to call. This CDR3 region has 12 residues. Germline CDR1 is GTSNPN and CDR2 is SVGIG (reference sequence). With 5 bases removed from V and 4 bases from J, the gap between germline ends came to 11 bases.

The genes are TRBV6-5 and TRBJ1-3, with D hard to call. Germline loops: CDR1 MNHEY, CDR2 SVGAGI. V lost 2 bases to trimming and J lost 0 bases, with 8 bases between them. The CDR3 consists of 15 residues. CDR3 coding DNA: TGTGCCAGCAGTTACCGGCTTGCCTCTGGAAACACCATATATTTT. It yields the protein CASSYRLASGNTIYF.